The rows below give T cell receptor beta chains drawn from one sample of a study of T cell responses to AZD1222 COVID-19 vaccine. Repertoires were generated with immunoSEQ multiplex PCR, while TCRdb's copy carries only in-frame clones and drops some. The repertoire consists of 130,000 to 150,000 clones, with about 90% occurring once and the leading ten covering 5.5%. Sequenced material: peripheral blood, taken on day 0 of AZD1222 vaccination. The origin of the receptors is an adult in good health. Both conserved end residues are part of each CDR3. A D gene is named only where the DNA matches it firmly. Clone size appears in some rows only: once, few, many, or a class for an expanded clone.

clone_size d_call j_call v_call cdr3_aa cdr3_nt
. TRBD1 TRBJ1-4 TRBV6-4 CASRTGTGNEKLFF TGTGCCAGCAGGACAGGGACTGGTAATGAAAAACTGTTTTTT
once TRBD1 TRBJ2-2 TRBV27 CASSPGQYTGELFF TGTGCCAGCAGTCCGGGACAGTACACCGGGGAGCTGTTTTTT
. . TRBJ2-3 TRBV27 CASSIKRRTDTQYF TGTGCCAGCAGTATAAAACGACGGACAGATACGCAGTATTTT
. . TRBJ1-2 TRBV29-1 CSVGQDGYTF TGCAGCGTTGGACAGGACGGCTACACCTTC
. . TRBJ1-3 TRBV19 CASSTFGDRSSGNTIYF TGTGCCAGTAGTACCTTCGGAGACAGGAGCTCTGGAAACACCATATATTTT
. . TRBJ1-2 TRBV7-9 CASSFSGADGYTF TGTGCCAGCAGCTTTTCAGGGGCGGATGGCTACACCTTC
once . TRBJ2-7 TRBV27 CASQVQVGISEQYF TGTGCCAGCCAAGTTCAGGTGGGAATTTCCGAGCAGTACTTC
once . TRBJ1-1 TRBV2 CASSDRQPSAEAFF TGTGCCAGCAGTGACAGACAGCCCTCGGCTGAAGCTTTCTTT
. TRBD1 TRBJ1-5 TRBV6-6 CASSSRQGGQPQHF TGTGCCAGCAGTTCCCGACAGGGGGGGCAGCCCCAGCATTTT
once TRBD1 TRBJ1-5 TRBV3-1/TRBV3-2 CASSQGDRVPQPQHF TGTGCCAGCAGCCAAGGGGACAGGGTCCCACAGCCCCAGCATTTT
. . TRBJ1-1 TRBV27 CASSLDPMNTEAFF TGTGCCAGCAGCTTGGACCCGATGAACACTGAAGCTTTCTTT
once . TRBJ1-4 TRBV7-8 CASSSKATPDEKLFF TGTGCCAGCAGCTCAAAAGCGACGCCAGATGAAAAACTGTTTTTT
. . TRBJ1-5 TRBV28 CASSHRQLLRGQPQHF TGTGCCAGCAGTCATCGACAGTTACTAAGGGGACAGCCCCAGCATTTT
. TRBD1 TRBJ1-6 TRBV30 CAWSVTGPSPLHF TGTGCCTGGAGTGTGACAGGGCCCTCACCCCTCCACTTT
. . TRBJ2-7 TRBV5-5 CASRDGQSYEQYF TGTGCCAGCCGGGACGGACAGTCCTACGAGCAGTACTTC
. . TRBJ1-5 TRBV19 CASSIDGAGDQPQHF TGTGCCAGTAGTATAGATGGGGCCGGCGATCAGCCCCAGCATTTT
. TRBD2 TRBJ2-1 TRBV5-6 CASTTAGVVDNEQFF TGTGCCAGCACAACAGCGGGAGTGGTAGACAATGAGCAGTTCTTC
. . TRBJ1-4 TRBV5-1 CASTPGRWGEKLFF TGCGCCAGCACCCCCGGTCGTTGGGGGGAAAAACTGTTTTTT
. TRBD2 TRBJ2-7 TRBV10-3 CAIGPGGTLSYEQYF TGTGCCATCGGCCCGGGAGGAACTCTCTCCTACGAGCAGTACTTC
. TRBD2 TRBJ2-7 TRBV2 CASSTLAGSEQYF TGTGCCAGCAGCACTCTAGCGGGAAGCGAGCAGTACTTC
. . TRBJ1-5 TRBV28 CASSSSTPRDQPQHF TGTGCCAGCAGTTCGTCTACCCCACGGGATCAGCCCCAGCATTTT
once TRBD1 TRBJ2-3 TRBV27 CASKPQHPDRSGYF TGTGCCAGCAAACCCCAGCACCCGGACAGGTCGGGGTATTTT
. . TRBJ1-5 TRBV28 CASSSPFRHYSNQPQHF TGTGCCAGCAGTTCCCCCTTTCGGCACTATAGCAATCAGCCCCAGCATTTT
. TRBD1 TRBJ1-5 TRBV6-5 CASSFTGVDQPQHF TGTGCCAGCAGCTTTACAGGGGTTGATCAGCCCCAGCATTTT
. . TRBJ2-1 TRBV29-1 CSVERTYNEQFF TGCAGCGTTGAACGCACTTACAATGAGCAGTTCTTC
. . TRBJ1-2 TRBV9 CASSASRAGSYGYTF TGTGCCAGCAGCGCCTCACGGGCGGGTAGCTATGGCTACACCTTC
once . TRBJ2-2 TRBV9 CASSPGLTGELFF TGTGCCAGCAGCCCGGGGTTGACCGGGGAGCTGTTTTTT
. . TRBJ1-5 TRBV6-2/TRBV6-3 CASSPPGGTGQPQHF TGTGCCAGCAGCCCCCCAGGAGGGACGGGTCAGCCCCAGCATTTT
. TRBD2 TRBJ2-1 TRBV7-9 CASSLETSGSSYNEQFF TGTGCCAGCAGCTTAGAGACTAGCGGTAGCTCCTACAATGAGCAGTTCTTC
. . TRBJ2-3 TRBV10-3 CAISGPLNTQYF TGTGCCATCAGTGGACCCTTAAATACGCAGTATTTT
. . TRBJ1-2 TRBV27 CASLGKVNYGYTF TGTGCCAGCCTTGGGAAGGTGAACTATGGCTACACCTTC
. TRBD1 TRBJ1-2 TRBV29-1 CSVVGTVPNYGYTF TGCAGCGTTGTGGGGACAGTCCCCAACTATGGCTACACCTTC